This TCR beta chain was sequenced in a study of OX40 agonist ivuxolimab in advanced cancers. Profiling relied on immunoSEQ multiplex PCR, and the TCRdb table lists in-frame clones only, not all of them. This sample yields roughly 7,900 clones, of which 65% to 80% are seen a single time; approximately 52% belongs to the top ten. The V end was cut by 1 base, the J end by 5 bases, with 25 bases between. Germline loops: CDR1 SGHRS, CDR2 YFSETQ. The CDR3 runs to 19 residues. The rearrangement uses TRBV5-1 and TRBJ2-1; D may be TRBD1 (6 bases). This receptor was identified in an adult with an advanced solid tumor such as melanoma, head and neck, liver or kidney cancer. This sample comprised CD4+ or CD8+ T cells sorted from blood, obtained in a trial of the OX40 agonist ivuxolimab. The CDR3 DNA follows: TGCGCCAGCAGCTTGTACCCACTCAACACAGGGAACAGGGACAATGAGCAGTTCTTC. Translation gives CASSLYPLNTGNRDNEQFF.